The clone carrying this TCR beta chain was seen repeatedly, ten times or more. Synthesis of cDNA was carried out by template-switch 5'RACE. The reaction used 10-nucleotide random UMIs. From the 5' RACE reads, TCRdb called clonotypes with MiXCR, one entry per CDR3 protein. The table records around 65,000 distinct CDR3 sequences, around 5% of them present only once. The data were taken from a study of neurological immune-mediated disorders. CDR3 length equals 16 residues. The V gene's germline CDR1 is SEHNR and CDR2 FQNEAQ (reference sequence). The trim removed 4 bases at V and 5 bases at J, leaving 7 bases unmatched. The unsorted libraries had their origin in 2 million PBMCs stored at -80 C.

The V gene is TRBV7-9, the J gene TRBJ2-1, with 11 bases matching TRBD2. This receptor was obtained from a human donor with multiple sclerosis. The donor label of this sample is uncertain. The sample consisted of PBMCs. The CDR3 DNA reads TGTGCCAGCAGCTCTACCGGGACTAGCGGAGACAATGAGCAGTTCTTC. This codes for CASSSTGTSGDNEQFF.